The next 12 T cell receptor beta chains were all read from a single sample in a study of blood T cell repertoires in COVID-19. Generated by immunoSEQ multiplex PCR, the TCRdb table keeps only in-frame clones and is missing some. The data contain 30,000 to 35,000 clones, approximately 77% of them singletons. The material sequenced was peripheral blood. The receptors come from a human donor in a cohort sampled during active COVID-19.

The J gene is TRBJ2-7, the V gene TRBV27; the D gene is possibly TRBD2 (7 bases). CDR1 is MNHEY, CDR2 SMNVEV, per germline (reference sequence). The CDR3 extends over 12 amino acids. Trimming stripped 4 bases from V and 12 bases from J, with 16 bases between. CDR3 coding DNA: TGTGCCAGCAGTTCTCATGAGGGGGGGCGGTACTTC. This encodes CASSSHEGGRYF.

The CDR3, as DNA: TGTGCCAGCAGCGTAGGACTAGCGGCATACACAGATACGCAGTATTTT. Amino acid sequence: CASSVGLAAYTDTQYF. V usage is TRBV9 and J usage is TRBJ2-3; TRBD2 matches 9 bases. Losses at the gene ends were 0 bases for V and 2 bases for J; bases not matched to a gene: 4. This CDR3 is built from 16 residues. Germline V CDR1 and CDR2: SGDLS, YYNGEE.

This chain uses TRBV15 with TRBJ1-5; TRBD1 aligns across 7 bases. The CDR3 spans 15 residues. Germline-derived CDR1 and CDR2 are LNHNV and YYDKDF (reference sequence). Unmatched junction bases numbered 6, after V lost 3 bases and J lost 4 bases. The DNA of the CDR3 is TGTGCCACCAGCAGGGGGGGACAGCAGAATCAGCCCCAGCATTTT. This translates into CATSRGGQQNQPQHF.

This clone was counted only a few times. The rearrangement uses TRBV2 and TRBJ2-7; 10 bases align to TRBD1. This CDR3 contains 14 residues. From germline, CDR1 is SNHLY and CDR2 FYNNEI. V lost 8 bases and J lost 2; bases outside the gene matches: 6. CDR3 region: CASADRGQTYEQYF. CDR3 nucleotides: TGTGCCAGCGCCGACAGGGGGCAAACCTACGAGCAGTACTTC.

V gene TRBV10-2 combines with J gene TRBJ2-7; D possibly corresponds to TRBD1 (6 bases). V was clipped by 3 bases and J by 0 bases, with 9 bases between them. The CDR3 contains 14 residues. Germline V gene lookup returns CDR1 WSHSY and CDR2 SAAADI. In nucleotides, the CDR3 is TGCGCCAGCAGTGAACAGGGACCCTCCTACGAGCAGTACTTC. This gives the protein CASSEQGPSYEQYF.

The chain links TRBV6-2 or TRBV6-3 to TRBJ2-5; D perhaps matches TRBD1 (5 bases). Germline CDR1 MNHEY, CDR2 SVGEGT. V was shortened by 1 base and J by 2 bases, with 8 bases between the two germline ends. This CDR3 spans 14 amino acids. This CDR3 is CASSYWQGQETQYF. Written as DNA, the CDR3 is TGTGCCAGCAGTTACTGGCAGGGTCAAGAGACCCAGTACTTC.

The CDR3 DNA reads TGTGCCAGTAGTATAATTGAGAGCGGTTCAGATACGCAGTATTTT. It codes for CASSIIESGSDTQYF. The rearrangement uses TRBV19 and TRBJ2-3; D is perhaps TRBD2 (5 bases). The CDR3 length is 15 residues. Germline V gene sequence: CDR1 LNHDA, CDR2 SQIVND (reference sequence). V lost 2 bases and J 4 bases, leaving 13 bases between the germline ends.

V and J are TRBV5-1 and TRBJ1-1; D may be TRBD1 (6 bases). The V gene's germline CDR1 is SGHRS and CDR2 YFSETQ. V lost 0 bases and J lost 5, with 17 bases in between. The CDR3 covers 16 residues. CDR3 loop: CASSLGQGITNTEAFF. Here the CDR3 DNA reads TGCGCCAGCAGCTTGGGGCAGGGGATAACGAATACTGAAGCTTTCTTT.

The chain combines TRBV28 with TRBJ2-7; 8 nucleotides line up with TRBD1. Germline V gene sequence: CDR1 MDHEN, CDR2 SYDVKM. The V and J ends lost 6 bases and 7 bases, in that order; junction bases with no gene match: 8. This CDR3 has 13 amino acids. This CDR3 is CASRTGALGEQYF. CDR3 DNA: TGTGCCAGCAGGACAGGGGCCTTGGGGGAGCAGTACTTC.

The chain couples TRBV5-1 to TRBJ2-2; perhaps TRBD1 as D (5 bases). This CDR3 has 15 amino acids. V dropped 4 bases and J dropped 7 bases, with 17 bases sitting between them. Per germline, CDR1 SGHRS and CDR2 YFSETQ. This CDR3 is CASSPTRVWSGELFF. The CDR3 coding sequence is TGCGCCAGCAGCCCAACCAGGGTCTGGAGCGGGGAGCTGTTTTTT.

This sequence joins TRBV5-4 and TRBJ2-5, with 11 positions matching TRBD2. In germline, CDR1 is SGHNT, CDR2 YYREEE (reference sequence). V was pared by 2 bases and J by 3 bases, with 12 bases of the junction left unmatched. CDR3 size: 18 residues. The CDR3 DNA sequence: TGTGCCAGCAGCTTACAAAACCGATTTAGCGGGAGGGAAGAGACCCAGTACTTC. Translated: CASSLQNRFSGREETQYF.

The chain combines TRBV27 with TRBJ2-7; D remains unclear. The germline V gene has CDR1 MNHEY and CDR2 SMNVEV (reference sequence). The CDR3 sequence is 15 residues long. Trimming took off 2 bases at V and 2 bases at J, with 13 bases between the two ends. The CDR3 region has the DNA TGTGCCAGCAGTTTAACGACGGGTAGACCCTACGAGCAGTACTTC. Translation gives CASSLTTGRPYEQYF.